Sequencing of this TCR beta chain was carried out in a study of T cell changes during pregnancy in multiple sclerosis. Here immunoSEQ multiplex PCR was the method, and the copy in TCRdb shows in-frame clones only, minus some. The data contain under 110,000 clones, 91% of them singletons. This CDR3 is 12 amino acids long. V was trimmed by 0 bases and J by 8 bases, leaving 7 bases between them. Germline V gives CDR1 SGHTA, CDR2 FQGNSA. Material: peripheral blood, obtained in the second trimester of pregnancy. The receptor comes from a female donor with multiple sclerosis, enrolled in a pregnancy study. V and J are TRBV7-2 and TRBJ1-1; a possible D gene is TRBD1 (5 bases). The CDR3 reads CASSLAAGEAFF. For the CDR3, the DNA is TGTGCCAGCAGCTTAGCGGCAGGGGAAGCTTTCTTT.